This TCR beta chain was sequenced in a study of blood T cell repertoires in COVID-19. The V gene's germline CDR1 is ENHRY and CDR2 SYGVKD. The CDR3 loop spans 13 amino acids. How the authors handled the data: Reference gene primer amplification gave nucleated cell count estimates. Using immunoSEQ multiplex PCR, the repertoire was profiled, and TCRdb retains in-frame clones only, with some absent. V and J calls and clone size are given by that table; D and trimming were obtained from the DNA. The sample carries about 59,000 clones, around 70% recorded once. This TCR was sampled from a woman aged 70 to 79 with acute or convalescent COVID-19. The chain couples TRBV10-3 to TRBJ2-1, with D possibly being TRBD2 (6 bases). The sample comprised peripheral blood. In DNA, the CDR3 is TGTGCTGCATCAGGAGGGTTGGACAATGAGCAGTTCTTC. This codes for CAASGGLDNEQFF.